A single sample is the source of the 3 T cell receptor beta chains below, sequenced in a study of blood T cell repertoires in COVID-19. Assay: immunoSEQ multiplex PCR; the TCRdb copy retains only in-frame clones and omits some. The sample records 95,000 to 150,000 clones, around three quarters being singletons. Sequenced sample: peripheral blood. Receptor source: a woman in her seventies with acute or convalescent COVID-19.

The chain uses TRBV19 and TRBJ2-3, with 9 bases lining up with TRBD2. The CDR3 extends over 15 amino acids. In germline, CDR1 is LNHDA, CDR2 SQIVND (reference sequence). V dropped 5 bases and J dropped 2; count of bases not matched to a gene: 5. CDR3 sequence: CASSSLAGYTDTQYF. DNA of the CDR3: TGTGCCAGTAGTTCGCTAGCGGGGTACACAGATACGCAGTATTTT.

Ten or more counts support this clone. This chain connects TRBV7-9 to TRBJ2-5; 7 bases align to TRBD1. The CDR3 consists of 16 residues. V trimming: 2 bases; J trimming: 5 bases; junction bases outside the gene matches: 11. Per the germline V gene, CDR1 is SEHNR and CDR2 is FQNEAQ (reference sequence). CDR3 coding DNA: TGTGCCAGCAGCTTACTTGTTTTGACAGGGTCCGAGACCCAGTACTTC. This encodes CASSLLVLTGSETQYF.

In its sample, this clone was seen a few times. The V gene is TRBV24-1, the J gene TRBJ2-2; D possibly corresponds to TRBD1 (7 bases). The germline gives CDR1 KGHDR, CDR2 SFDVKD. The CDR3 has 14 amino acids. Trimming pared 4 bases from V and 5 bases from J, leaving 10 bases between. CDR3 DNA: TGTGCCACCAGTGAACCAGGGGGGACCGGGGAGCTGTTTTTT. Translation gives CATSEPGGTGELFF.